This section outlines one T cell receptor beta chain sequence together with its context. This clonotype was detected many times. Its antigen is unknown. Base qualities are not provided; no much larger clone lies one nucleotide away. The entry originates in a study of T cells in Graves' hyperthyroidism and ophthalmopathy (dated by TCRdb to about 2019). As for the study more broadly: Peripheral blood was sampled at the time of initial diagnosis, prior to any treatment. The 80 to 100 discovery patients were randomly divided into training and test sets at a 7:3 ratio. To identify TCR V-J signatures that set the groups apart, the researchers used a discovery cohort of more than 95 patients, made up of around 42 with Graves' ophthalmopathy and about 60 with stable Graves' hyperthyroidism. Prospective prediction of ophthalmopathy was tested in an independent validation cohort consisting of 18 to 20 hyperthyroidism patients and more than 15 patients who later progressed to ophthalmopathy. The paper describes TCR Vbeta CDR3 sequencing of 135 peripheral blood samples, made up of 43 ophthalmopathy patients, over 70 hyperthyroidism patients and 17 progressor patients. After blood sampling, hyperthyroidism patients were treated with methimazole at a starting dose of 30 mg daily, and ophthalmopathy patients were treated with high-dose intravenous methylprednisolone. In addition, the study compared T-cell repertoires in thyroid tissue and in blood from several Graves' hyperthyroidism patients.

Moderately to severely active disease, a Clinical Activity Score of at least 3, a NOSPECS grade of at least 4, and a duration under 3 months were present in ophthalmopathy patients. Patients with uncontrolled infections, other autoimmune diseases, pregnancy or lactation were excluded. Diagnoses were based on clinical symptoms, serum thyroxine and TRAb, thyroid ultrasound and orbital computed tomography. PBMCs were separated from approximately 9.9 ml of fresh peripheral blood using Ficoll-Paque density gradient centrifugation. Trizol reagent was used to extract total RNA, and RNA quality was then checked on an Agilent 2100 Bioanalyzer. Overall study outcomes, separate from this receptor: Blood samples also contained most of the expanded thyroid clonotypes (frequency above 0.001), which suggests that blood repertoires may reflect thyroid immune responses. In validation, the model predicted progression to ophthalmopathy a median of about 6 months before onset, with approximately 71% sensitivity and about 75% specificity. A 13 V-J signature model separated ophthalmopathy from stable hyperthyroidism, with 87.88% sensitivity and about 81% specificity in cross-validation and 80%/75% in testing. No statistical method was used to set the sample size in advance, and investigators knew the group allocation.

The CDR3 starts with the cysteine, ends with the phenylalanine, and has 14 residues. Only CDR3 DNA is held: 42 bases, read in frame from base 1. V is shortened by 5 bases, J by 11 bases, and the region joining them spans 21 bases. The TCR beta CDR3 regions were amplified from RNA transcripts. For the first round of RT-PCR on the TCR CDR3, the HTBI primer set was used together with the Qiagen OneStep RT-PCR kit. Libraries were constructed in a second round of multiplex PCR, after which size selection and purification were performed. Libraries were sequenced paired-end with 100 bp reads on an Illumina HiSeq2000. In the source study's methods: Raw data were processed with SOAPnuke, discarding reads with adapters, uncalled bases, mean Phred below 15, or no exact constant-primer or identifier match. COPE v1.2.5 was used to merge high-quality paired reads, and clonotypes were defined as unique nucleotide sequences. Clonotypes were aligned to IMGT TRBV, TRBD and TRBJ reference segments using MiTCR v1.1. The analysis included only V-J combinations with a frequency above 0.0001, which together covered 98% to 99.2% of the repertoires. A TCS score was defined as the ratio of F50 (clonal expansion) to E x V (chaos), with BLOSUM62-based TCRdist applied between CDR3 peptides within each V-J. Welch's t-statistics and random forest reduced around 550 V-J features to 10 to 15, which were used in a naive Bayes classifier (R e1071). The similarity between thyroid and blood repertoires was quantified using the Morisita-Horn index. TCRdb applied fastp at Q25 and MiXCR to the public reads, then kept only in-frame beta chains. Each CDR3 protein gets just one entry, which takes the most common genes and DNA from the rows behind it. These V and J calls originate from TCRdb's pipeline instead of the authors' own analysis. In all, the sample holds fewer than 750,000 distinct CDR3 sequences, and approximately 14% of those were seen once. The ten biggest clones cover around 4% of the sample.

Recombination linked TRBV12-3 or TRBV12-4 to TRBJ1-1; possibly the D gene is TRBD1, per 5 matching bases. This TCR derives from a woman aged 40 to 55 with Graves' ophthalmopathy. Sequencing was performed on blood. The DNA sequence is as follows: TGTGCCAGCAGTCTCGGGGACTTCCCACACCGGGCTTTCTTT. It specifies CASSLGDFPHRAFF.